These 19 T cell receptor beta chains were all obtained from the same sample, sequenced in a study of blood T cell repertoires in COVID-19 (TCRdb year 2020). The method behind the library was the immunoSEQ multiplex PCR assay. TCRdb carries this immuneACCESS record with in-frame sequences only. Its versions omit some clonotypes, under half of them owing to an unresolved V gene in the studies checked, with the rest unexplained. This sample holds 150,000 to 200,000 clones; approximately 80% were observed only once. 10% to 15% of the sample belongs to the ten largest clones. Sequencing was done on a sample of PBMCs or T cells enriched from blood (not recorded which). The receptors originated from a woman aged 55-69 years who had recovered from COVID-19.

The CDR3 sequence is CASSLERVPTDTQYF. The CDR3 DNA follows: TGCGCCAGCAGCTTGGAACGGGTCCCCACAGATACGCAGTATTTT. V and J are TRBV5-1 and TRBJ2-3; D gene uncertain. This CDR3 spans 15 amino acids. Between the trimmed V and J ends, which lost 0 bases and 2 bases, there was a span of 10 bases. Germline V gene data show CDR1 as SGHRS and CDR2 as YFSETQ.

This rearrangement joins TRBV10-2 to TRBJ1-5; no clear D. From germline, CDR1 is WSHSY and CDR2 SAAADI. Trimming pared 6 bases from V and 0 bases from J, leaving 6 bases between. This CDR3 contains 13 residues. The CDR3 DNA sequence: TGCGCCAGCAGCCCTAATAGCAATCAGCCCCAGCATTTT. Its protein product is CASSPNSNQPQHF.

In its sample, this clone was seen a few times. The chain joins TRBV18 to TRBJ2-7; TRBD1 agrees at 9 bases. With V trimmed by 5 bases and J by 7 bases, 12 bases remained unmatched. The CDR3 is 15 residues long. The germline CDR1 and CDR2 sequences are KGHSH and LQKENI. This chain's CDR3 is CASSVTGGFEGEQYF. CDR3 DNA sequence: TGTGCCAGCTCAGTGACAGGGGGGTTTGAAGGGGAGCAGTACTTC.

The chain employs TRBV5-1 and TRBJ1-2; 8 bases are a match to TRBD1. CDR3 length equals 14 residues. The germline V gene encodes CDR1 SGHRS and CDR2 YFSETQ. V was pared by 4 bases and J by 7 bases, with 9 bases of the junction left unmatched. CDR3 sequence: CASSTPDRDGGYTF. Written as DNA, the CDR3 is TGCGCCAGCAGCACCCCGGACAGGGACGGTGGCTACACCTTC.

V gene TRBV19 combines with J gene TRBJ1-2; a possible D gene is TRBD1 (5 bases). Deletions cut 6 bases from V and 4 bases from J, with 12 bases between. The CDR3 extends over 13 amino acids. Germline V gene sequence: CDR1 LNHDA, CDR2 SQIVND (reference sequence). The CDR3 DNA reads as TGTGCCAGTAGCCCGCTAACAGGCTATGGCTACACCTTC. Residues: CASSPLTGYGYTF.

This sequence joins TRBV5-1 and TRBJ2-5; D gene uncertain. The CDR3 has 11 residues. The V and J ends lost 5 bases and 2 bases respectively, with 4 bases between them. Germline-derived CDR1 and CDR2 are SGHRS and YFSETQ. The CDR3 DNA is TGCGCCAGCAGATTACAAGAGACCCAGTACTTC. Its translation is CASRLQETQYF.

The CDR3 nucleotides are TGTGCCAGCAGCCAAGATGCCGGGGGGCTAATCTACAATGAGCAGTTCTTC. Its translation: CASSQDAGGLIYNEQFF. J is TRBJ2-1 and V is TRBV14, with TRBD2 as a possible D gene (7 bases). Trimming took 0 bases from V and 3 from J, leaving 15 bases between them. Germline loops: CDR1 SGHDN, CDR2 FVKESK. The CDR3 has 17 residues.

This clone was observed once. The CDR3 nucleotides read TGCGCCAGCAGCTTGGTCTCAGGGGTCAATGAGCAGTTCTTC. It encodes CASSLVSGVNEQFF. The V call is TRBV5-1, the J call TRBJ2-1; D may be TRBD1 (6 bases). Germline V CDR1 and CDR2: SGHRS, YFSETQ. The CDR3 has 14 residues. V lost 0 bases, J lost 6 bases, and 10 bases lay in between.

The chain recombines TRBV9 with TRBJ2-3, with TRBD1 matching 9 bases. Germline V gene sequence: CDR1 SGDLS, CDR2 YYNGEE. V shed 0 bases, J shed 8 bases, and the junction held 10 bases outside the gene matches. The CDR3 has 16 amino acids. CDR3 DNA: TGTGCCAGCAGCGTAGGACCGGGACAGGGTTTAGGTACGCAGTATTTT. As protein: CASSVGPGQGLGTQYF.

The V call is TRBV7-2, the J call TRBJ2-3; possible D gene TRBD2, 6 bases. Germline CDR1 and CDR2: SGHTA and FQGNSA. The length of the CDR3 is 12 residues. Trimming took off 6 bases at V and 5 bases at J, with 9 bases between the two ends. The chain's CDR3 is CASRRGRDTQYF. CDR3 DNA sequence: TGTGCCAGCAGACGGGGGAGAGATACGCAGTATTTT.

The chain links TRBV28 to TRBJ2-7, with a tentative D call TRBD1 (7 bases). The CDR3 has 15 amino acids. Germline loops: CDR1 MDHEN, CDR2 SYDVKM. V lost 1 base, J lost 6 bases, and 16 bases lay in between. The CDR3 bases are TGTGCCAGCAGTTTATCGGGAGACAGGGTGGTCGAGCAGTACTTC. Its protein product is CASSLSGDRVVEQYF. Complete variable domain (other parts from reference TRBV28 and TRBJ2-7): DVKVTQSSRYLVKRTGEKVFLECVQDMDHENMFWYRQDPGLGLRLIYFSYDVKMKEKGDIPEGYSVSREKKERFSLILESASTNQTSMYLCASSLSGDRVVEQYFGPGTRLTVT.

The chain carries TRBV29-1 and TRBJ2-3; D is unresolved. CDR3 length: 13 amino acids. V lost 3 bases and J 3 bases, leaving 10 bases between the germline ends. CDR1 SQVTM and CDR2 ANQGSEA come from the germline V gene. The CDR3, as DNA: TGCAGCGTTGACACGAGCCTGACAGATACGCAGTATTTT. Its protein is CSVDTSLTDTQYF.

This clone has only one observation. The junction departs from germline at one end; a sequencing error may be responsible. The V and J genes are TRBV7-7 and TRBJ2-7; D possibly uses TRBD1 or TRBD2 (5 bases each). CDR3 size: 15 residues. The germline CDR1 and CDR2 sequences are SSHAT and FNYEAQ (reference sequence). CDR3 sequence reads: CASSLGAGPAYEQYF. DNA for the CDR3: TGTGCTAGCAGCTTAGGGGCGGGCCCAGCCTACGAGCAGTACTTC.

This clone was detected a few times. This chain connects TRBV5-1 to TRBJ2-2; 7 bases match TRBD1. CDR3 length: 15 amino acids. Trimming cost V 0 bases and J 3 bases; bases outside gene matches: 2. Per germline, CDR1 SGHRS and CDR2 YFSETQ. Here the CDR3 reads CASSLGGQYTGELFF. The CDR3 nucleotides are TGCGCCAGCAGCTTGGGGGGACAGTACACCGGGGAGCTGTTTTTT.

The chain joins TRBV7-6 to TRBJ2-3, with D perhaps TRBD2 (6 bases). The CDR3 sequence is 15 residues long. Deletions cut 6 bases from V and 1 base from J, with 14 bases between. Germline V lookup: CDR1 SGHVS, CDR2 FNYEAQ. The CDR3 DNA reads TGTGCCAGCAGTGCCGACGCGGGACGCACAGATACGCAGTATTTT. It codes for CASSADAGRTDTQYF.

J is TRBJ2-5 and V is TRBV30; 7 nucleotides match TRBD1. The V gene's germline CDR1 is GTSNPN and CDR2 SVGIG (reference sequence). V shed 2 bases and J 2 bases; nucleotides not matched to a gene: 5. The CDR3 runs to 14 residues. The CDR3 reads CAWSTFRGQETQYF. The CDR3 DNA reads TGTGCCTGGAGTACCTTCAGGGGGCAAGAGACCCAGTACTTC.

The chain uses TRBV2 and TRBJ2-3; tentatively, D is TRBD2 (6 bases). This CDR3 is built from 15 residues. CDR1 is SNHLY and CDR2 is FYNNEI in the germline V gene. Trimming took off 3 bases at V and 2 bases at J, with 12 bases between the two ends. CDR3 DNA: TGTGCCAGCAGTGATCCGGGACTTTACACAGATACGCAGTATTTT. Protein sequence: CASSDPGLYTDTQYF.

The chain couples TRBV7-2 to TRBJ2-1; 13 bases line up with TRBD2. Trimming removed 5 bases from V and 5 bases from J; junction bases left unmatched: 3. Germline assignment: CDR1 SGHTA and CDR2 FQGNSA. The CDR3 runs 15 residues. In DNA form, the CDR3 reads TGTGCCAGCAGCCGGGGACTAGCGGGAAACAATGAGCAGTTCTTC. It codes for CASSRGLAGNNEQFF.

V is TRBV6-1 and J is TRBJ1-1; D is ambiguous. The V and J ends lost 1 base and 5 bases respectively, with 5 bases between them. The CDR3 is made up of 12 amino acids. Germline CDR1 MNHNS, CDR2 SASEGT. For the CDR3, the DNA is TGTGCCAGCAGTGAAGACAGTACTGAAGCTTTCTTT. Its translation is CASSEDSTEAFF.